One and the same sample provided the 11 T cell receptor beta chains below, sequenced in a study of siplizumab effects on memory and regulatory T cells. Measured with immunoSEQ multiplex PCR; TCRdb has only the in-frame clones, and not every one. The data show 80,000 to 130,000 clones, with around 92% seen just once and just over 2.5% held by the top ten. Sequenced sample: CD4+ T cells sorted from blood. The receptors come from a human donor in good health. Some clones in this sample may be carry-over from other donors' samples.

This clone was counted once. This chain uses TRBV9 with TRBJ1-2, with D unclear. Per germline, CDR1 SGDLS and CDR2 YYNGEE. With 4 bases removed from V and 5 bases from J, the gap between germline ends came to 15 bases. The CDR3 length is 14 residues. The CDR3 DNA sequence: TGTGCCAGCAGCAACCAGGACGGTTTTTATGGCTACACCTTC. Translated, it gives CASSNQDGFYGYTF.

The DNA for the CDR3 is TGTGCCAGCAATATGGACAGGACGGTTTCACCCCTCCACTTT. The encoded protein is CASNMDRTVSPLHF. The V call is TRBV2, the J call TRBJ1-6; the match to TRBD1 covers 7 bases. Germline CDR1 and CDR2: SNHLY and FYNNEI. J gave up 9 bases and V 7 bases, and 9 bases lay outside the gene matches. This CDR3 has 14 residues.

This chain connects TRBV19 to TRBJ2-7, with 14 bases lining up with TRBD2. J lost 4 bases, V lost 5 bases, and 13 bases had no gene match. Germline assignment: CDR1 LNHDA and CDR2 SQIVND (reference sequence). The CDR3 consists of 18 residues. CDR3 coding DNA: TGTGCCAGTAGTCCTACTTCCGGGACTAGCGGGAGTTGGTACGAGCAGTACTTC. Translated: CASSPTSGTSGSWYEQYF.

J is TRBJ1-1 and V is TRBV9; D call uncertain. The length of the CDR3 is 14 residues. Trimming shortened V by 6 bases and J by 3 bases, and 15 bases separated the two germline ends. Germline values: CDR1 SGDLS, CDR2 YYNGEE. The CDR3 spells CASTKGIYDTEAFF. The CDR3 DNA reads as TGTGCCAGCACGAAAGGGATTTATGACACTGAAGCTTTCTTT.

This chain links TRBV19 with TRBJ2-1; D ambiguous. Between the trimmed V and J ends, which lost 5 bases and 8 bases, there was a span of 19 bases. The CDR3 contains 15 residues. CDR1 and CDR2 (germline): LNHDA, SQIVND (reference sequence). In DNA, the CDR3 is TGTGCCAGTAGTGAGGATGTCACCGCTGACGATGAGCAGTTCTTC. It is translated as CASSEDVTADDEQFF.

The CDR3 loop reads CASVISGSNTGELFF. CDR3 in DNA: TGTGCTAGTGTCATTAGCGGGTCGAACACCGGGGAGCTGTTTTTT. The chain combines TRBV12-5 with TRBJ2-2; 7 nucleotides agree with TRBD2. V was clipped by 7 bases and J by 0 bases; unmatched bases: 5. The germline V gene has CDR1 LGHNT and CDR2 FRNRAP. This CDR3 comprises 15 residues.

The chain joins TRBV9 to TRBJ2-5; 7 nucleotides line up with TRBD2. The CDR3 contains 16 residues. CDR1 and CDR2 (germline): SGDLS, YYNGEE. J lost 1 base, V lost 0 bases, and 6 bases had no gene match. CDR3 sequence: CASSVGSSSGQETQYF. CDR3 nucleotide sequence: TGTGCCAGCAGCGTAGGTTCGTCTAGCGGCCAAGAGACCCAGTACTTC.

CDR3 coding DNA: TGCGCCAGCAGCTTGGGTCTAGCGGAGACCGGGGAGCTGTTTTTT. Translation: CASSLGLAETGELFF. The chain couples TRBV5-1 to TRBJ2-2, with 7 bases matching TRBD2. Germline assignment: CDR1 SGHRS and CDR2 YFSETQ. This CDR3 is 15 amino acids long. The J segment lost 5 bases and the V segment lost 0 bases, leaving 4 bases of the junction unmatched.

This chain uses TRBV19 with TRBJ1-4; D is unclear. Germline CDR1 reads LNHDA; CDR2 reads SQIVND (reference sequence). The CDR3 is made up of 14 amino acids. V gave up 4 bases and J gave up 5 bases, with 11 bases separating them. Written as DNA, the CDR3 is TGTGCCAGTAGTACCCCCAGAAGGAATGAAAAACTGTTTTTT. This sequence encodes CASSTPRRNEKLFF.

V is TRBV30 and J is TRBJ1-6; D not resolved. The CDR3 spans 13 residues. The V end lost 1 base, the J end lost 7 bases, and 8 bases lay between the germline ends. Germline V gene lookup returns CDR1 GTSNPN and CDR2 SVGIG (reference sequence). Here the CDR3 reads CAWSGFGNSPLHF. DNA of the CDR3: TGTGCCTGGAGTGGCTTTGGGAATTCACCCCTCCACTTT.

The chain couples TRBV4-2 to TRBJ2-1, with 13 bases lining up with TRBD2. This CDR3 has 18 amino acids. Germline V gives CDR1 LGHNA, CDR2 YNFKEQ. The J segment lost 7 bases and the V segment lost 0 bases, leaving 9 bases of the junction unmatched. In DNA, the CDR3 is TGTGCCAGCAGCCAAGATAAGGGACTAGCGGGAAGGGGGAATGAGCAGTTCTTC. It encodes CASSQDKGLAGRGNEQFF.